This T cell receptor (beta chain) was sequenced during a study of T-cell memory formation after mild COVID-19. Findings of the study overall: Shrinking CD4+ clones were chiefly CM and EM; CD8+ ones were chiefly EMRA. Day 15 to 85 contracting clones showed balanced CD4/CD8; day 15 to 37 expanders favored CD4+.

A single record per CDR3 protein comes from TCRdb applying MiXCR to the 5' RACE reads. This table has approximately 570,000 distinct CDR3 sequences, roughly 18% appearing once. The CDR3 has 17 amino acids. The V gene's germline CDR1 is SGHVS and CDR2 FNYEAQ. J gave up 2 bases and V 4 bases, and 8 bases lay outside the gene matches. This clonotype was observed at least ten times. Its target is not known. The sequence came from an adult woman who had mild COVID-19 (a few samples of this study predate the infection). Cell type and time point are not known. The specimen was PBMCs or a T cell subset sorted from them (not recorded which). This chain joins TRBV7-6 and TRBJ2-3; 11 bases align to TRBD2. CDR3 sequence (DNA): TGTGCCAGCAGCTCCAGACTAGCGGGGCAGAACACAGATACGCAGTATTTT. Translated, it gives CASSSRLAGQNTDTQYF.